These 4 T cell receptor beta chains share one sample of origin, sequenced in a study of OX40 agonist ivuxolimab in advanced cancers. Here immunoSEQ multiplex PCR was the method, and the copy in TCRdb shows in-frame clones only, minus some. The sample holds under 65,000 clones, less than 85% seen once. Source: CD4+ or CD8+ T cells sorted from blood, taken in a trial of the OX40 agonist ivuxolimab. These receptors came from an adult with an advanced solid tumor such as melanoma, head and neck, liver or kidney cancer.

This chain joins TRBV5-6 and TRBJ1-1; tentative D call: TRBD1 (6 bases). The CDR3 is made up of 17 amino acids. Trimming took off 3 bases at V and 1 base at J, with 19 bases between the two ends. Germline assignment: CDR1 SGHDT and CDR2 YYEEEE. CDR3 bases: TGTGCCAGCAGCTCTACAGGGAAGGCTCTGGGGAACACTGAAGCTTTCTTT. Encoded protein: CASSSTGKALGNTEAFF.

The chain couples TRBV7-9 to TRBJ2-7; no firm D call. The V end lost 6 bases, the J end lost 2 bases, and 14 bases lay between the germline ends. This CDR3 region has 14 residues. Per germline, CDR1 SEHNR and CDR2 FQNEAQ (reference sequence). CDR3 coding DNA: TGTGCCAGCAGGTCCGCGCTAGTACCCTACGAGCAGTACTTC. It specifies CASRSALVPYEQYF. The complete variable domain, with remaining parts taken from reference TRBV7-9 and TRBJ2-7, reads DTGVSQNPRHKITKRGQNVTFRCDPISEHNRLYWYRQTLGQGPEFLTYFQNEAQLEKSRLLSDRFSAERPKGSFSTLEIQRTEQGDSAMYLCASRSALVPYEQYFGPGTRLTVT.

V is TRBV27 and J is TRBJ2-3; D is unresolved. The CDR3 extends over 15 amino acids. V gave up 0 bases and J gave up 4 bases, with 11 bases separating them. The germline gives CDR1 MNHEY, CDR2 SMNVEV (reference sequence). The CDR3 bases are TGTGCCAGCAGTTTATCCCTCGACTTACCAGATACGCAGTATTTT. Protein product: CASSLSLDLPDTQYF.

The rearrangement links TRBV9 to TRBJ1-2, with D perhaps TRBD1 (5 bases). This CDR3 is 14 amino acids long. Looked up from germline, CDR1 is SGDLS and CDR2 is YYNGEE. The V and J ends lost 0 bases and 8 bases respectively, with 14 bases between them. For the CDR3, the DNA is TGTGCCAGCAGCGTAGGGGGCGCCCCGGGGGGCTACACCTTC. The encoded protein is CASSVGGAPGGYTF.